Given below is one TCR beta chain in context. Its antigen is not known. This entry comes from a study of blood T cells in healthy people across ages. Study-wide results and limits: The diversity estimates, figures obtained from one million T cells, were considered underestimates.

A second PCR, run for roughly 6 to 11 cycles, used a sample-barcoded 5' primer plus a J-beta primer mix. TCRdb re-derived calls from the 5' RACE reads in MiXCR, one entry per CDR3 protein. The sample includes hundreds of thousands of distinct CDR3 sequences, about 26% of them seen just once. This CDR3 has 16 amino acids. Germline V gene lookup returns CDR1 ENHRY and CDR2 SYGVKD. Trimming removed 0 bases from V and 0 bases from J, with 8 bases in between. The sample was also reused in another study, on T cells of mothers and their children.

The specimen sequenced was blood. The V gene is TRBV10-3, the J gene TRBJ2-2; D is ambiguous. The source is a boy between 2 and 10 years old in good health. The CDR3: CAISESQRTNTGELFF. The CDR3, as DNA: TGTGCCATCAGTGAGTCCCAGAGAACGAACACCGGGGAGCTGTTTTTT.